The 13 T cell receptor beta chains listed next were all sequenced from one sample in a study of blood T cell repertoires in COVID-19 (dated by TCRdb to 2018 to 2020). Libraries were built with the immunoSEQ multiplex PCR assay. The clones in this table, taken by TCRdb from immuneACCESS, are in-frame only. Not every clone is retained; where verified, under half of the shortfall comes from an unresolved V gene, and the cause of the rest is unknown. The sample records 200,000 to 300,000 clones, around 90% of which are singletons. The top ten clones comprise around 0.98% of the sample. Sample: peripheral blood. The source is a middle-aged woman who had recovered from COVID-19.

The chain combines TRBV4-2 with TRBJ1-1; the D gene is possibly TRBD1 (5 bases). The CDR3 has 16 amino acids. Germline CDR1 is LGHNA and CDR2 is YNFKEQ. V was trimmed by 0 bases and J by 1 base, leaving 12 bases between them. CDR3 loop: CASSQEVGARNTEAFF. CDR3 nucleotide sequence: TGTGCCAGCAGCCAAGAAGTAGGGGCGCGGAACACTGAAGCTTTCTTT.

This chain uses TRBV28 with TRBJ2-3; 8 nucleotides match TRBD2. Germline-derived CDR1 and CDR2 are MDHEN and SYDVKM. The CDR3 consists of 15 residues. With V trimmed by 5 bases and J by 1 base, 5 bases remained unmatched. Here the CDR3 DNA reads TGTGCCAGCAGTCCCCCCGGGGGGGGCACAGATACGCAGTATTTT. Protein sequence: CASSPPGGGTDTQYF. Together with reference TRBV28 and TRBJ2-3, the CDR3 gives the full variable domain: DVKVTQSSRYLVKRTGEKVFLECVQDMDHENMFWYRQDPGLGLRLIYFSYDVKMKEKGDIPEGYSVSREKKERFSLILESASTNQTSMYLCASSPPGGGTDTQYFGPGTRLTVL.

The chain employs TRBV24-1 and TRBJ2-7; 7 bases align to TRBD2. With 4 bases clipped from V and 3 bases from J, the junction kept 11 bases outside the gene matches. The CDR3 has 16 amino acids. Germline V gene lookup returns CDR1 KGHDR and CDR2 SFDVKD. CDR3 DNA: TGTGCCACCAGTGACCCAGGGACTACCGGGGTCTACGAGCAGTACGTC. As protein: CATSDPGTTGVYEQYV.

A single count supports this clone. V gene TRBV6-6 combines with J gene TRBJ2-7, with TRBD2 identical over 8 bases. With 5 bases clipped from V and 4 bases from J, the junction kept 13 bases outside the gene matches. CDR1 is MNHNY, CDR2 SVGAGI, per germline (reference sequence). CDR3 length: 16 amino acids. CDR3 residues: CASSPRGAGGMYEQYF. The CDR3 DNA reads as TGTGCCAGCAGTCCCCGGGGGGCGGGAGGCATGTACGAGCAGTACTTC.

The chain recombines TRBV6-5 with TRBJ2-2; no clear D gene. Germline CDR1 reads MNHEY; CDR2 reads SVGAGI. Trimming took off 2 bases at V and 3 bases at J, with 4 bases between the two ends. This CDR3 spans 13 amino acids. CDR3 in amino acids: CASSYRDTGELFF. DNA of the CDR3: TGTGCCAGCAGTTACCGGGACACCGGGGAGCTGTTTTTT.

The genes are TRBV12-3 or TRBV12-4 and TRBJ1-5; unclear D gene. CDR3 size: 13 residues. The V end was cut by 7 bases, the J end by 0 bases, with 7 bases between. DNA of the CDR3: TGTGCCAGCACCGACACTAGCAATCAGCCCCAGCATTTT. Its translation: CASTDTSNQPQHF.

The CDR3 DNA sequence: TGCGCCAGCAGCCAAGAATGGGGTGGGGCGGACCCGTTCTGGGGCGGGGAGCTGTTTTTT. This codes for CASSQEWGGADPFWGGELFF. The chain links TRBV4-1 to TRBJ2-2; D may be TRBD1 (5 bases). The CDR3 length is 20 residues. The V gene lost 0 bases and the J gene lost 7 bases, with 27 bases spanning the gap. CDR1 MGHRA and CDR2 YSYEKL come from the germline V gene.

The chain employs TRBV4-3 and TRBJ1-1; D is uncertain. There are 13 residues in the CDR3. The V gene lost 3 bases and the J gene lost 6 bases, with 11 bases spanning the gap. Germline V CDR1 and CDR2: LGHNA, YSLEER. Here the CDR3 DNA reads TGCGCCAGCAGCCACCGTGGTGGAGCTGAAGCTTTCTTT. This codes for CASSHRGGAEAFF.

V is TRBV19 and J is TRBJ1-1, with D maybe TRBD1 (6 bases). The CDR3 covers 15 residues. Germline V gives CDR1 LNHDA, CDR2 SQIVND (reference sequence). V was clipped by 1 base and J by 4 bases, with 13 bases between them. The DNA of the CDR3 is TGTGCCAGTAGTATAGGCCGGGAGGGGGGCACTGAAGCTTTCTTT. Translated: CASSIGREGGTEAFF.

The rearrangement joins TRBV10-3 to TRBJ1-3; 8 bases agree with TRBD1. The ends lost 10 bases at V and 0 bases at J; junction bases unmatched: 5. From germline, CDR1 is ENHRY and CDR2 SYGVKD. This CDR3 is 14 amino acids long. CDR3 in amino acids: CATGGDSSGNTIYF. CDR3 DNA: TGTGCCACAGGGGGCGACAGCTCTGGAAACACCATATATTTT.

The chain employs TRBV29-1 and TRBJ1-2; D remains ambiguous. V lost 4 bases and J lost 4, with 4 bases in between. Germline V gene sequence: CDR1 SQVTM, CDR2 ANQGSEA. The CDR3 has 10 residues. This CDR3 is CSVAGYGYTF. CDR3 DNA: TGCAGCGTTGCCGGCTATGGCTACACCTTC.

This rearrangement joins TRBV19 to TRBJ1-5; 11 nucleotides match TRBD1. After removal of 9 bases from V and 6 bases from J, the junction contained 13 bases not matched to a gene. Per germline, CDR1 LNHDA and CDR2 SQIVND (reference sequence). This CDR3 spans 16 amino acids. CDR3: CASAMGGTGGFQPQHF. The CDR3 region has the DNA TGTGCCAGCGCGATGGGGGGGACAGGGGGTTTTCAGCCCCAGCATTTT. Drawing the rest from reference TRBV19 and TRBJ1-5, the complete variable domain is DGGITQSPKYLFRKEGQNVTLSCEQNLNHDAMYWYRQDPGQGLRLIYYSQIVNDFQKGDIAEGYSVSREKKESFPLTVTSAQKNPTAFYLCASAMGGTGGFQPQHFGDGTRLSIL.

This sequence joins TRBV6-5 and TRBJ2-5; 11 nucleotides agree with TRBD1. The CDR3 contains 16 residues. CDR1 and CDR2 (germline): MNHEY, SVGAGI. J gave up 4 bases and V 2 bases, and 6 bases lay outside the gene matches. The CDR3 sequence is CASSYGTGGPGETQYF. In DNA form, the CDR3 reads TGTGCCAGCAGTTACGGGACAGGGGGACCAGGAGAGACCCAGTACTTC.